This TCR beta chain is drawn from a study of T cell responses to AZD1222 COVID-19 vaccine. Repertoires were generated with immunoSEQ multiplex PCR, while TCRdb's copy carries only in-frame clones and drops some. The repertoire includes about 42,000 clones, about nine tenths of them detected once, and 25% sits in the top ten. Findings of the study overall: Regions 160-218 and 743-854 held dominance among vaccine-associated CD4 TCRs, which spanned spike. Donors, mostly white British, included more females; clonal diversity was possibly underestimated.

Trimming cost V 7 bases and J 4 bases, with 10 bases left between them. In germline, CDR1 is SQVTM, CDR2 ANQGSEA. This CDR3 contains 12 residues. With regard to this clone: No antigen is known for it.

This clonotype originated in an adult who received the AZD1222 COVID-19 vaccine. This chain uses TRBV29-1 with TRBJ1-4; D is perhaps TRBD1 (5 bases). Sequenced here: peripheral blood, sampled 28 days after the second AZD1222 dose. The CDR3 reads CSAVQGNEKLFF. CDR3 sequence (DNA): TGCAGCGCAGTTCAGGGTAATGAAAAACTGTTTTTT.